This is a list of T cell receptor beta chains from one sample in a study of human thymus T cells. TCRdb keeps only in-frame clones here, not all; method: immunoSEQ multiplex PCR. The top ten clones hold around 0.2% of a sample with about 43,000 clones, more than 85% of them seen once. Sequenced sample: blood. These receptors were collected from a girl younger than two with a congenital heart defect but otherwise immunologically healthy. The CDR3 runs from the conserved cysteine through the conserved F or W. Each record gives: CDR3 protein, CDR3 DNA, J gene, V gene, clone size, D gene. The D gene is left open where the match is weak. Some rows have no size entry. The others give once, few or many, or a class for an expanded clone.

CASSLGVAGGSGANVLTF | TGCGCCAGCAGCTTGGGCGTTGCAGGGGGCTCTGGGGCCAACGTCCTGACTTTC | TRBJ2-6 | TRBV5-1 | NA | TRBD1
CASSGWTGRNTEAFF | TGCGCCAGCAGCGGATGGACAGGGCGGAACACTGAAGCTTTCTTT | TRBJ1-1 | TRBV5-1 | once | TRBD1
CASSMAGATEAFF | TGTGCCAGTAGTATGGCAGGGGCGACTGAAGCTTTCTTT | TRBJ1-1 | TRBV19 | NA | NA
CASGLGGYAGELFF | TGTGCCAGCGGGCTAGGGGGATACGCCGGGGAGCTGTTTTTT | TRBJ2-2 | TRBV7-9 | NA | NA
CASSLLGRREPKNIQYF | TGTGCCAGCAGTTTATTGGGTCGCAGGGAACCCAAAAACATTCAGTACTTC | TRBJ2-4 | TRBV28 | NA | NA
CASSVDRDYGYTF | TGTGCCAGCAGCGTGGACAGGGACTATGGCTACACCTTC | TRBJ1-2 | TRBV7-8 | NA | TRBD1
CASSYSRNQETQYF | TGTGCCAGCAGCTACTCTAGGAACCAAGAGACCCAGTACTTC | TRBJ2-5 | TRBV7-9 | NA | NA
CASSLGFRGPDTQYF | TGTGCCAGCAGCTTAGGATTTCGGGGACCGGATACGCAGTATTTT | TRBJ2-3 | TRBV7-2 | NA | NA
CASSQPGWQNTGELFF | TGCGCCAGCAGCCAACCAGGGTGGCAGAACACCGGGGAGCTGTTTTTT | TRBJ2-2 | TRBV4-1 | NA | NA
CASSLNRIMNQPQHF | TGTGCCAGCAGTTTAAACAGGATAATGAATCAGCCCCAGCATTTT | TRBJ1-5 | TRBV6-6 | NA | NA
CASSSVAANYGYTF | TGTGCCAGCAGCTCCGTTGCAGCTAACTATGGCTACACCTTC | TRBJ1-2 | TRBV11-2 | once | NA
CASSLSPYNEQFF | TGTGCCAGCAGCTTATCCCCTTACAATGAGCAGTTCTTC | TRBJ2-1 | TRBV7-9 | NA | NA
CATTDGNYGYTF | TGTGCCACCACGGACGGAAACTATGGCTACACCTTC | TRBJ1-2 | TRBV10-3 | NA | NA
CASSPGLGQGVETQYF | TGCGCCAGCAGCCCCGGGCTGGGACAGGGTGTGGAGACCCAGTACTTC | TRBJ2-5 | TRBV4-3 | NA | TRBD1
CAISPFGTSSTDTQYF | TGTGCCATCAGTCCATTTGGTACTTCTAGCACAGATACGCAGTATTTT | TRBJ2-3 | TRBV10-3 | NA | NA
CASSLNGGSTRDYTF | TGTGCCAGCAGCTTAAATGGGGGCTCAACGCGTGACTACACCTTC | TRBJ1-2 | TRBV11-2 | NA | NA
CASSFGYPINQPQHF | TGTGCCAGCAGTTTCGGGTACCCTATTAATCAGCCCCAGCATTTT | TRBJ1-5 | TRBV6-6 | NA | NA
CASSLATSGSRNEQFF | TGTGCCAGCAGTTTAGCGACTAGCGGGAGTCGAAATGAGCAGTTCTTC | TRBJ2-1 | TRBV28 | NA | TRBD2
CASLGLDGYTF | TGTGCCAGCCTCGGATTAGACGGCTACACCTTC | TRBJ1-2 | TRBV5-4 | NA | NA
CASSPRGTLPYNEQFF | TGTGCCAGCAGCCCACGGGGAACCCTGCCCTACAATGAGCAGTTCTTC | TRBJ2-1 | TRBV5-5 | NA | NA
CPRAWRLLAKNIQYF | TGTCCGAGGGCGTGGAGATTGCTAGCCAAAAACATTCAGTACTTC | TRBJ2-4 | TRBV22-1 | NA | NA
CASSNPRTGHNEKLFF | TGTGCCAGCAGCAACCCCCGGACAGGGCATAATGAAAAACTGTTTTTT | TRBJ1-4 | TRBV21-1 | NA | NA
CASSRQGPLGEQYF | TGTGCCAGCAGCCGACAGGGACCTCTAGGCGAGCAGTACTTC | TRBJ2-7 | TRBV2 | NA | TRBD1
CASSRTSAITEAFF | TGTGCCAGCAGCCGAACCTCGGCGATCACTGAAGCTTTCTTT | TRBJ1-1 | TRBV7-9 | few | NA
CASSLGAKNIQYF | TGTGCCAGCAGTTTAGGGGCCAAAAACATTCAGTACTTC | TRBJ2-4 | TRBV28 | NA | NA
CASSLALGQGNYTDTQYF | TGTGCCAGCAGCTTAGCGCTGGGACAGGGGAATTACACAGATACGCAGTATTTT | TRBJ2-3 | TRBV7-8 | NA | TRBD1
CAISEGGTTSGNTIYF | TGTGCCATCAGCGAGGGGGGAACCACCTCTGGAAACACCATATATTTT | TRBJ1-3 | TRBV10-3 | NA | NA
CASSQGGQGHTGELFF | TGCGCCAGCAGCCAAGGGGGACAGGGGCACACCGGGGAGCTGTTTTTT | TRBJ2-2 | TRBV4-1 | NA | TRBD1
CASSQEQGALGRETQYF | TGCGCCAGCAGCCAAGAACAGGGGGCGCTTGGGAGGGAGACCCAGTACTTC | TRBJ2-5 | TRBV4-1 | NA | TRBD1
CASSELHRTGELFF | TGTGCCAGCAGTGAATTGCATAGGACCGGGGAGCTGTTTTTT | TRBJ2-2 | TRBV25-1 | once | NA
CASRYPGERGYTF | TGTGCCAGCAGATACCCAGGGGAAAGGGGCTACACCTTC | TRBJ1-2 | TRBV27 | NA | NA
CASSDMETQYF | TGTGCCAGCAGCGACATGGAGACCCAGTACTTC | TRBJ2-5 | TRBV9 | NA | NA
CASRFRATGYTF | TGTGCCAGCAGGTTTAGAGCGACGGGCTACACCTTC | TRBJ1-2 | TRBV9 | once | NA
CASSLEGAGANVLTF | TGTGCCAGCAGTTTAGAGGGGGCTGGGGCCAACGTCCTGACTTTC | TRBJ2-6 | TRBV27 | NA | NA
CASSSGGGKEQYF | TGTGCCAGCAGTTCTGGGGGGGGGAAAGAGCAGTACTTC | TRBJ2-7 | TRBV28 | NA | TRBD2
CASSEGSGANVLTF | TGTGCCAGCAGTGAAGGCTCTGGGGCCAACGTCCTGACTTTC | TRBJ2-6 | TRBV6-1 | NA | NA
CASSFGTSVEQFF | TGTGCCAGCAGCTTTGGGACTAGCGTAGAGCAGTTCTTC | TRBJ2-1 | TRBV5-6 | NA | TRBD2
CASSLRASSTDTQYF | TGTGCCAGCAGTTTAAGGGCCTCAAGCACAGATACGCAGTATTTT | TRBJ2-3 | TRBV28 | NA | NA
CASGLAGVDTQYF | TGCGCCAGCGGCCTAGCGGGAGTAGATACGCAGTATTTT | TRBJ2-3 | TRBV5-1 | once | TRBD2
CASSLAETGSYNEQFF | TGTGCCAGCAGCTTAGCGGAGACAGGTTCCTACAATGAGCAGTTCTTC | TRBJ2-1 | TRBV7-6 | NA | NA
CASSLGQLPSYEQYF | TGTGCCAGCAGCTTAGGACAGCTCCCATCCTACGAGCAGTACTTC | TRBJ2-7 | TRBV5-4 | NA | NA
CASSFDTSGRRADTQYF | TGCGCCAGCAGCTTTGACACTAGCGGGAGGAGGGCAGATACGCAGTATTTT | TRBJ2-3 | TRBV5-1 | NA | TRBD2
CASSELGDTDTQYF | TGTGCCAGCAGTGAATTAGGAGATACAGATACGCAGTATTTT | TRBJ2-3 | TRBV25-1 | NA | NA
CASSYPGRGYTQYF | TGTGCCAGCAGTTACCCGGGAAGAGGATATACGCAGTATTTT | TRBJ2-3 | TRBV6-7 | NA | NA
CASSPNSFNQPQHF | TGTGCCAGCAGCCCTAACTCCTTTAATCAGCCCCAGCATTTT | TRBJ1-5 | TRBV28 | NA | NA
CASSELGRDRSPYNEQFF | TGCGCCAGCAGTGAATTGGGTAGGGATCGGTCACCCTACAATGAGCAGTTCTTC | TRBJ2-1 | TRBV10-2 | NA | NA
CASRRGQGLNYGYTF | TGTGCCAGCAGAAGGGGACAGGGACTCAACTATGGCTACACCTTC | TRBJ1-2 | TRBV5-8 | NA | TRBD1
CASSLLSGRARGAGAFF | TGCGCCAGCAGCTTGTTATCTGGCAGGGCACGTGGCGCCGGGGCTTTCTTT | TRBJ1-1 | TRBV5-1 | NA | NA
CASSLGGRGRTYEQYF | TGTGCCAGCAGCTTAGGCGGCAGGGGGCGAACCTACGAGCAGTACTTC | TRBJ2-7 | TRBV11-2 | NA | TRBD1
CASSGPVRYEQYF | TGTGCCAGCAGCGGCCCGGTGAGATACGAGCAGTACTTC | TRBJ2-7 | TRBV28 | NA | NA
CASSLAAGGNTGELFF | TGCGCCAGCAGCTTGGCCGCAGGGGGCAACACCGGGGAGCTGTTTTTT | TRBJ2-2 | TRBV5-1 | NA | TRBD1
CASSRAGVRGQETQYF | TGCGCCAGCAGCCGAGCGGGAGTAAGGGGGCAAGAGACCCAGTACTTC | TRBJ2-5 | TRBV5-1 | NA | TRBD2
CASSPLGSSGRAYETQYF | TGTGCCAGCAGTCCCTTAGGAAGTAGCGGGAGGGCCTATGAGACCCAGTACTTC | TRBJ2-5 | TRBV27 | NA | TRBD2
CASAGGLYTEAFF | TGTGCCAGCGCCGGGGGGCTCTACACTGAAGCTTTCTTT | TRBJ1-1 | TRBV18 | once | NA